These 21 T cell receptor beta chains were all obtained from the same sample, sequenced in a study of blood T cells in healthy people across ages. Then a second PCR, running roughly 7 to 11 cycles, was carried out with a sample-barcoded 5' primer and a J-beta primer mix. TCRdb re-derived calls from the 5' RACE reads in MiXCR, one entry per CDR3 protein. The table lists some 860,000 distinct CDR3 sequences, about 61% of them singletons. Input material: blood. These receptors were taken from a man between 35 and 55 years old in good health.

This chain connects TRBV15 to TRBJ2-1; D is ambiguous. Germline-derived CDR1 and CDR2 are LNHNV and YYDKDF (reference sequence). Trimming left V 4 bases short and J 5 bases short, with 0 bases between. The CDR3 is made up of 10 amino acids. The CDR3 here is CATSNNEQFF. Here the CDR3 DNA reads TGTGCCACCAGCAACAATGAGCAGTTCTTC.

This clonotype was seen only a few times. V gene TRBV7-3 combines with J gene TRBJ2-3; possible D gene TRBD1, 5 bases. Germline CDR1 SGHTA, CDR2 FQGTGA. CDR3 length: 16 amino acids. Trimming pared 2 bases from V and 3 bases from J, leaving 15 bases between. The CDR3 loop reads CASSLFGAGLTDTQYF. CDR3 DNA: TGTGCCAGCAGCTTATTTGGGGCAGGGCTTACAGATACGCAGTATTTT.

CDR3 nucleotide sequence: TGTGCCAGCAGCCAAGGTGGACTAGCGGGAGAGAATGAGCAGTTCTTC. This codes for CASSQGGLAGENEQFF. The chain combines TRBV4-2 with TRBJ2-1; TRBD2 matches at 13 bases. This CDR3 is 16 amino acids long. Trimming removed 1 base from V and 7 bases from J; junction bases left unmatched: 4. Germline CDR1 is LGHNA and CDR2 is YNFKEQ.

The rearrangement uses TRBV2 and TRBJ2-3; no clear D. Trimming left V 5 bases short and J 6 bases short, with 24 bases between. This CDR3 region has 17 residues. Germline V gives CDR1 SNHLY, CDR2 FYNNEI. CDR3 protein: CASSPAPPGATRDTQYF. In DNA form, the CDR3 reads TGTGCCAGCAGTCCAGCACCCCCGGGCGCTACCCGGGATACGCAGTATTTT. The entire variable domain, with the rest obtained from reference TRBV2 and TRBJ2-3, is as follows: EPEVTQTPSHQVTQMGQEVILRCVPISNHLYFYWYRQILGQKVEFLVSFYNNEISEKSEIFDDQFSVERPDGSNFTLKIRSTKLEDSAMYFCASSPAPPGATRDTQYFGPGTRLTVL.

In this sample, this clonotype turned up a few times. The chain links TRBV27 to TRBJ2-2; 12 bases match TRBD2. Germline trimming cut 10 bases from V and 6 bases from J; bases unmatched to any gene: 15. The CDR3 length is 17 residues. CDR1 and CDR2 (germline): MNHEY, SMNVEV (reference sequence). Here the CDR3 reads CAIYDPSLAGGAGELFF. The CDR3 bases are TGTGCCATCTATGATCCATCTCTAGCGGGAGGGGCCGGGGAGCTGTTTTTT.

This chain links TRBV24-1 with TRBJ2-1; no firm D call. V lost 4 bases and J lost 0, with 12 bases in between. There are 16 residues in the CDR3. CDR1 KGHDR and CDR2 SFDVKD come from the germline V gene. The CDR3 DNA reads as TGTGCCACCAGTGACCCGACTTCCATCTCCTACAATGAGCAGTTCTTC. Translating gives CATSDPTSISYNEQFF.

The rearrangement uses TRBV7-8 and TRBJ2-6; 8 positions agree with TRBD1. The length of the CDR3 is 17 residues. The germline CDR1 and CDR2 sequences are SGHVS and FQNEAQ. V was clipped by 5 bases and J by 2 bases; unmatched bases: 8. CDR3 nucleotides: TGTGCCAGCAGCGCGGACAGGGTGCCCACTGGGGCCAACGTCCTGACTTTC. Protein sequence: CASSADRVPTGANVLTF. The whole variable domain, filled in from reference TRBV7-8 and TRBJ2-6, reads GAGVSQSPRYKVAKRGQDVALRCDPISGHVSLFWYQQALGQGPEFLTYFQNEAQLDKSGLPSDRFFAERPEGSVSTLKIQRTQQEDSAVYLCASSADRVPTGANVLTFGAGSRLTVL.

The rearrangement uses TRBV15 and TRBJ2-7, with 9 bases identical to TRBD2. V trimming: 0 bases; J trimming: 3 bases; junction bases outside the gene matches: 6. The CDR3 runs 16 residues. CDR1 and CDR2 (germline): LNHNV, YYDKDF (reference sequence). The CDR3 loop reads CATSRDRNSGSYEQYF. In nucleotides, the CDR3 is TGTGCCACCAGCAGAGATCGAAATAGCGGGAGCTACGAGCAGTACTTC.

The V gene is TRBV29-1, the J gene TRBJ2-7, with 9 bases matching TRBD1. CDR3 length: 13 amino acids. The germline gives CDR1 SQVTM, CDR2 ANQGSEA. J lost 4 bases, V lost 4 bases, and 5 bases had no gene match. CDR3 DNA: TGCAGCGTTGCAAAGACAGGGGGGTACGAGCAGTACTTC. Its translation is CSVAKTGGYEQYF.

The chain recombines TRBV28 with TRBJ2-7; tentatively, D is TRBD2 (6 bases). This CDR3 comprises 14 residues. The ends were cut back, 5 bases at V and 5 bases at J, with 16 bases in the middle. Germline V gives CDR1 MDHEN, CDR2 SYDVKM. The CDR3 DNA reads TGTGCCAGCAGTAACACCGGGGGAATCCACGAGCAGTACTTC. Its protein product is CASSNTGGIHEQYF.

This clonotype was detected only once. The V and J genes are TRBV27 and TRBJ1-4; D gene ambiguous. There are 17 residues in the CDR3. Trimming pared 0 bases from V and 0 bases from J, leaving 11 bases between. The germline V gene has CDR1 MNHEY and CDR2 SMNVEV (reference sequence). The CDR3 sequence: CASSLSQVVTTNEKLFF. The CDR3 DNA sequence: TGTGCCAGCAGTTTATCGCAGGTGGTGACAACTAATGAAAAACTGTTTTTT.

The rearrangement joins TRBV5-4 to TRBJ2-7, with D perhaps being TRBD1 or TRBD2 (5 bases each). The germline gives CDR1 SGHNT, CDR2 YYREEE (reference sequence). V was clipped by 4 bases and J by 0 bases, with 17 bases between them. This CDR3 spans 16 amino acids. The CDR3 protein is CASSLGTPGLSYEQYF. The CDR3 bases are TGTGCCAGCAGCCTGGGGACCCCGGGCCTCTCCTACGAGCAGTACTTC.

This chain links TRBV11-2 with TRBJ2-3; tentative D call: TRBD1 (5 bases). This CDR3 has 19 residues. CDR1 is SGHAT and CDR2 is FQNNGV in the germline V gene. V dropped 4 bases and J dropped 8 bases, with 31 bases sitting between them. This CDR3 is CASSYNRQSAMPTGSTQYF. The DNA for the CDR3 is TGTGCCAGCAGCTATAACAGACAGAGTGCAATGCCAACAGGCAGTACGCAGTATTTT.

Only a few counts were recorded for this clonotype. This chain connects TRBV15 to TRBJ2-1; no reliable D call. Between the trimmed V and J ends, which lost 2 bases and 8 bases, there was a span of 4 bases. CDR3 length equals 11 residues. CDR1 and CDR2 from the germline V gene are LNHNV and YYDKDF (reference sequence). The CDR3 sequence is CATSRMDEQFF. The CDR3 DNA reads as TGTGCCACCAGCAGAATGGATGAGCAGTTCTTC. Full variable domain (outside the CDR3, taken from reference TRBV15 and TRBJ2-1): DAMVIQNPRYQVTQFGKPVTLSCSQTLNHNVMYWYQQKSSQAPKLLFHYYDKDFNNEADTPDNFQSRRPNTSFCFLDIRSPGLGDTAMYLCATSRMDEQFFGPGTRLTVL.

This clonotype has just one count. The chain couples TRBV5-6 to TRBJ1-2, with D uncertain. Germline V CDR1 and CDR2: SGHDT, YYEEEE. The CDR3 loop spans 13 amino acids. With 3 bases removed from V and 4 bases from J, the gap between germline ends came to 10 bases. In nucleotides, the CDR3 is TGTGCCAGCAGCTCTACAGCGCCCTATGGCTACACCTTC. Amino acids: CASSSTAPYGYTF.

The CDR3: CASSPTQGTTDEQYF. CDR3 in DNA: TGTGCCAGCTCACCAACGCAGGGAACCACCGACGAGCAGTACTTC. The J gene is TRBJ2-7, the V gene TRBV18, with D perhaps matching TRBD1 (5 bases). The germline gives CDR1 KGHSH, CDR2 LQKENI. The length of the CDR3 is 15 residues. Trimming stripped 2 bases from V and 5 bases from J, with 16 bases between.

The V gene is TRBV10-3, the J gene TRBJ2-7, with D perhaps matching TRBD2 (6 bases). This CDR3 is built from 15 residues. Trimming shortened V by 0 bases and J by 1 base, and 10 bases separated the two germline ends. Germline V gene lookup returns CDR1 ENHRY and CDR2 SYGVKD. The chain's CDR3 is CAISESRGKSYEQYF. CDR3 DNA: TGTGCCATCAGTGAGTCTCGCGGGAAATCCTACGAGCAGTACTTC.

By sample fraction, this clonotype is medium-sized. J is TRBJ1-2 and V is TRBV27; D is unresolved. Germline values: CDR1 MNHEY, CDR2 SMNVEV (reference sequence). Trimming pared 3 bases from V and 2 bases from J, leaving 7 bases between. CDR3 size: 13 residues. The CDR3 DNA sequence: TGTGCCAGCAGTTTCGAAGGAAACTATGGCTACACCTTC. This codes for CASSFEGNYGYTF.

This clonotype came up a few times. The CDR3 reads CASSGQGWDYGYTF. The DNA of the CDR3 is TGCGCCAGCAGCGGACAAGGCTGGGACTATGGCTACACCTTC. The genes are TRBV4-1 and TRBJ1-2, with a possible D match to TRBD1 (5 bases). V lost 5 bases and J 3 bases, leaving 13 bases between the germline ends. This CDR3 comprises 14 residues. Germline V lookup: CDR1 MGHRA, CDR2 YSYEKL.

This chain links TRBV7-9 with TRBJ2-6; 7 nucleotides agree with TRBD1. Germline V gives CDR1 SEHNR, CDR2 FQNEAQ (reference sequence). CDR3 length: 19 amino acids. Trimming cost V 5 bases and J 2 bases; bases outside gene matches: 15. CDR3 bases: TGTGCCAGCAGCCCCCGTACGACAGGGATGTCGCCTGGGGCCAACGTCCTGACTTTC. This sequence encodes CASSPRTTGMSPGANVLTF. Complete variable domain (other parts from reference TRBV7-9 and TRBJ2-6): DTGVSQNPRHKITKRGQNVTFRCDPISEHNRLYWYRQTLGQGPEFLTYFQNEAQLEKSRLLSDRFSAERPKGSFSTLEIQRTEQGDSAMYLCASSPRTTGMSPGANVLTFGAGSRLTVL.

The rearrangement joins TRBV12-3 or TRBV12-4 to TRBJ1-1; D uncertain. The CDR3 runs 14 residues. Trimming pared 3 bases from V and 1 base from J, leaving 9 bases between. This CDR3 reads CASSFSGKNTEAFF. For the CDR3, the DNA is TGTGCCAGCAGTTTTTCGGGGAAGAACACTGAAGCTTTCTTT.